These 12 T cell receptor beta chains share one sample of origin, sequenced in a study of T cell responses to AZD1222 COVID-19 vaccine. Libraries were prepared by immunoSEQ multiplex PCR; TCRdb keeps only in-frame clonotypes and omits some of them. Among roughly 150,000 clones listed, 90% to 95% were seen once. Material: peripheral blood, obtained 28 days after the second AZD1222 dose. The receptors here all came from an adult who received the AZD1222 COVID-19 vaccine.

This chain links TRBV30 with TRBJ1-4; unclear D gene. This CDR3 contains 13 residues. Per germline, CDR1 GTSNPN and CDR2 SVGIG (reference sequence). The V and J ends lost 5 bases and 4 bases respectively, with 11 bases between them. The CDR3 protein is CAWARGNNEKLFF. CDR3 bases: TGTGCCTGGGCGAGAGGGAATAATGAAAAACTGTTTTTT.

This chain links TRBV7-8 with TRBJ2-1, with 7 bases identical to TRBD2. The CDR3 is 15 amino acids. The V and J ends lost 3 bases and 6 bases, in that order; junction bases with no gene match: 8. The germline V gene encodes CDR1 SGHVS and CDR2 FQNEAQ. CDR3 nucleotide sequence: TGTGCCAGCAGCTTTACTAGCGCCGCAGCCAATGAGCAGTTCTTC. Amino acids: CASSFTSAAANEQFF.

The CDR3 sequence: CASSLLSPVSSYNEQFF. DNA for the CDR3: TGTGCCAGCAGCTTACTTTCTCCGGTAAGCTCCTACAATGAGCAGTTCTTC. The chain has TRBV7-6 and TRBJ2-1; D not certain. Trimming left V 2 bases short and J 0 bases short, with 14 bases between. The CDR3 spans 17 residues. Germline assignment: CDR1 SGHVS and CDR2 FNYEAQ.

Details on this clone: The junction departs from germline at one end; a sequencing error may be responsible. The chain couples TRBV13 to TRBJ2-7, with 9 bases fitting TRBD1. CDR3 length: 13 residues. Per the germline V gene, CDR1 is PRHDT and CDR2 is FYEKMQ (reference sequence). The CDR3 DNA follows: TGTGCCAGCAGCTTTTTTAGGGTCGACAGGGGGAACTTC. Its translation: CASSFFRVDRGNF.

This clone is labeled medium-sized. The rearrangement uses TRBV6-1 and TRBJ1-6; D unclear. This CDR3 has 19 residues. V lost 4 bases to trimming and J lost 0 bases, with 19 bases between them. CDR1 is MNHNS, CDR2 SASEGT, per germline. The CDR3: CASSGPGRVSASYNSPLHF. For the CDR3, the DNA is TGTGCCAGCAGTGGCCCTGGGAGGGTCTCAGCCTCCTATAATTCACCCCTCCACTTT.

The chain is built from TRBV5-1 and TRBJ2-2; no definite D call. CDR1 SGHRS and CDR2 YFSETQ come from the germline V gene. The CDR3 spans 16 residues. V gave up 2 bases and J gave up 1 base, with 12 bases separating them. The CDR3 sequence: CASSLSQIGNTGELFF. The CDR3 region has the DNA TGCGCCAGCAGCTTATCCCAGATCGGGAACACCGGGGAGCTGTTTTTT.

The chain uses TRBV9 and TRBJ1-1; D might be TRBD1 (5 bases). Trimming shortened V by 0 bases and J by 5 bases, and 20 bases separated the two germline ends. CDR1 is SGDLS and CDR2 is YYNGEE in the germline V gene. This CDR3 has 17 residues. The CDR3 sequence is CASSVVPLGPKGTEAFF. CDR3 DNA sequence: TGTGCCAGCAGCGTAGTCCCCCTGGGGCCAAAGGGGACTGAAGCTTTCTTT.

V and J are TRBV3-1 (or the pseudogene TRBV3-2) and TRBJ1-2; unclear D gene. V gave up 1 base and J gave up 8 bases, with 11 bases separating them. Germline-derived CDR1 and CDR2 are LGHDT and YNNKEL (reference sequence). The CDR3 covers 13 residues. CDR3 loop: CASSQVGGSGYTF. The CDR3 bases are TGTGCCAGCAGCCAAGTGGGAGGGAGCGGCTACACCTTC.

The chain links TRBV5-1 to TRBJ2-7; D is possibly TRBD1 (6 bases). The CDR3 sequence is 14 residues long. Germline V lookup: CDR1 SGHRS, CDR2 YFSETQ. The germline V and J ends were trimmed by 6 bases and 3 bases, with 16 bases remaining between them. CDR3 region: CASNLDGQFYEQYF. The CDR3 DNA reads TGCGCCAGCAACCTTGACGGACAGTTCTACGAGCAGTACTTC.

CDR3 residues: CASTPLGTNGYGYTF. The CDR3 DNA reads TGTGCCAGTACCCCCCTGGGGACTAACGGGTATGGCTACACCTTC. The gene calls are TRBV19 and TRBJ1-2; perhaps TRBD1 as D (5 bases). V lost 7 bases and J lost 5, with 20 bases in between. Germline CDR1 is LNHDA and CDR2 is SQIVND (reference sequence). CDR3 length: 15 residues.

This rearrangement joins TRBV6-5 to TRBJ2-1; 13 nucleotides agree with TRBD2. Germline assignment: CDR1 MNHEY and CDR2 SVGAGI. Germline trimming cut 8 bases from V and 4 bases from J; bases unmatched to any gene: 5. The length of the CDR3 is 15 residues. In DNA form, the CDR3 reads TGTGCCAGCTCCGGACTAGCGGGAGTTTACAATGAGCAGTTCTTC. This gives the protein CASSGLAGVYNEQFF.

This sequence joins TRBV11-2 and TRBJ2-3; the match to TRBD2 covers 11 bases. CDR3 length: 17 residues. V dropped 5 bases and J dropped 1; count of bases not matched to a gene: 8. Germline V gene data show CDR1 as SGHAT and CDR2 as FQNNGV. CDR3 protein: CASSPRLAGYRTDTQYF. The CDR3 nucleotides are TGTGCCAGCAGCCCCCGACTAGCGGGATATCGCACAGATACGCAGTATTTT.